These T cell receptor beta chains were read from a single sample in a study of blood T cell repertoires in COVID-19. Generated by immunoSEQ multiplex PCR, the TCRdb table keeps only in-frame clones and is missing some. This table has 270,000 or so clones, approximately 89% appearing once. The source material was PBMCs or T cells enriched from blood (not recorded which). The origin of the receptors is a woman aged 40 to 50 with acute COVID-19. The CDR3 runs from the conserved cysteine through the conserved F or W. The D gene is left open where the match is weak. Not all rows give a size; the values are once, few, many and, for expanded clones, a class.

TRBJ2-4	TRBD1	few	TRBV28	TGTGCCAGTGTTACAGGGGGTTATTTGGCCAAAAACATTCAGTACTTC	CASVTGGYLAKNIQYF
TRBJ1-3	-	-	TRBV5-1	TGCGCCAGCAGCCCCAACGCGGGGACGTCTGGGAGGAACACCATATATTTT	CASSPNAGTSGRNTIYF
TRBJ1-1	-	-	TRBV19	TGTGCCAGTAGTATAGTTAGTAGTGGGGCCACTGAAGCTTTCTTT	CASSIVSSGATEAFF
TRBJ1-4	-	-	TRBV23-1	TGCGCCAGCAGTCACGGACGAGGGACAAGAACTAATGAAAAACTGTTTTTT	CASSHGRGTRTNEKLFF
TRBJ2-1	TRBD1	-	TRBV5-1	TGCGCCAGCAGCTTAGGACAGGGGGTGAGATACAATGAGCAGTTCTTC	CASSLGQGVRYNEQFF
TRBJ2-7	TRBD2	-	TRBV7-2	TGTGCCAGCAGCTTGGGATTGGGGACTAGCGGCTACGAGCAGTACTTC	CASSLGLGTSGYEQYF
TRBJ2-1	-	-	TRBV21-1	TGTGCCAGCAGAGTGACGTGGACTGCAACTATTAATGAGCAGTTCTTC	CASRVTWTATINEQFF
TRBJ1-1	TRBD1	-	TRBV30	TGTGCCTGGAGGCTGAGGGGGCGCGGCACTGAAGCTTTCTTT	CAWRLRGRGTEAFF
TRBJ1-2	-	-	TRBV28	TGTGCCAGCAGTCCTCTAATTACTCAGGGTGGCTACACCTTC	CASSPLITQGGYTF
TRBJ1-1	-	once	TRBV28	TGTGCCAGCAGTTTAGGACAGAGGAACACTGAAGCTTTCTTT	CASSLGQRNTEAFF
TRBJ1-1	TRBD1	-	TRBV19	TGTGCCAGCCAACCTCTTGGACAGGGCCTCACTGAAGCTTTCTTT	CASQPLGQGLTEAFF
TRBJ2-1	-	-	TRBV5-4	TGTGCCAGCAGGCCCCCGGGTAGCCCCTACAATGAGCAGTTCTTC	CASRPPGSPYNEQFF
TRBJ1-1	-	-	TRBV10-3	TGTGCCATCAGAGATAGAAACAGGGAGTGGAACACTGAAGCTTTCTTT	CAIRDRNREWNTEAFF
TRBJ1-6	-	-	TRBV7-9	TGTGCCAGCAGCTCAGCTGGACAGCCGGGGGGATCACCCCTCCACTTT	CASSSAGQPGGSPLHF
TRBJ1-5	TRBD1	-	TRBV30	TGTGCCTGGGCCGGGACAGGGGACCAGCCCCAGCATTTT	CAWAGTGDQPQHF
TRBJ1-4	TRBD1	-	TRBV7-9	TGTGCCAGCAGCTTAGCCATAGGACAGGAAGAAAAACTGTTTTTT	CASSLAIGQEEKLFF